The T cell receptor beta chain under discussion was sequenced for a study of blood T cell repertoires in COVID-19 (dated by TCRdb to the early 2020s). General notes on the study: Collaborator samples came from the United States, Italy and Spain and covered acute and convalescent phases of COVID-19. The prospective study material was composed of cDNA or gDNA derived from T cells, B-cell-depleted T cells, or PBMCs. Subjects who had been exposed to COVID-19, were actively infected with it, or had recovered from it provided the deeply sampled blood TCRbeta repertoires that made up the dataset. A freely available public database, intended as a resource for researchers studying the immune response to SARS-CoV-2, is where the repertoires were released. Samples were obtained from the ongoing ImmuneRACE study (first 160 participants) and from 1,000 to 1,500 subjects provided by 6 global collaborators. Nearly every sample came with metadata listing a de-identified subject ID, COVID-19 status, age in years and sex. Where available, HLA class I and class II types were taken from metadata supplied by the sample provider and were not determined by assay-based typing.

Inclusive of the bounding cysteine and phenylalanine, the CDR3 is 15 residues long. Just CDR3 DNA is preserved here, 45 bases in frame from base 1. CDR1 and CDR2 (SGHNT, YENEEA) derive from the germline V gene. The junction shows trimming of 5 bases on V and 5 bases on J, and the gene matches do not reach 9 bases of it. TCRbeta CDR3 regions were amplified from genomic DNA using the immunoSEQ Assay, a bias-controlled multiplex PCR. The study's processing was this. Nucleated cell counts per sample were estimated from amplification of reference gene primers within the assay. To quantify the absolute abundance of each unique TCRbeta CDR3 rearrangement, sequence reads were collapsed and filtered. For each sample, productive Simpson clonality was calculated as the square root of Simpson's diversity index across productive rearrangements. TCRdb's version of the immuneACCESS table is confined to in-frame rearrangements and falls short of the full clone set. An unresolved V gene accounts for under half of the shortfall where checked; the remainder is of unknown origin. The DNA gave D and trimming, while V, J and clone size come from that table. The sample profile shows about 100,000 clones; roughly 92% of them were found once. 2% to 2.5% of the sample is held by the ten biggest clonotypes.

The collaborating institutions used their own protocols to collect whole blood in K2EDTA tubes. Collaborator samples were shipped for TCRbeta analysis as frozen whole blood, isolated PBMCs, or DNA extracted from either sample type. This clone has only one observation. There is no known antigen for this receptor. No base quality information exists; no much larger clone differs at one position. Study-level results and caveats: The quantity of clinical and demographic metadata differed by source and by participant and was supplied without curation.

The TCR sequence derives from a man in his fifties or sixties with active COVID-19. The V gene is TRBV11-3 and the J gene is TRBJ1-1, with TRBD1 matching 9 junction bases. The sequencing sample was made of peripheral blood. The DNA reads TGTGCCAGCAGCACGCCTGGGACAGGGCGTACTGAAGCTTTCTTT. The translation is CASSTPGTGRTEAFF.